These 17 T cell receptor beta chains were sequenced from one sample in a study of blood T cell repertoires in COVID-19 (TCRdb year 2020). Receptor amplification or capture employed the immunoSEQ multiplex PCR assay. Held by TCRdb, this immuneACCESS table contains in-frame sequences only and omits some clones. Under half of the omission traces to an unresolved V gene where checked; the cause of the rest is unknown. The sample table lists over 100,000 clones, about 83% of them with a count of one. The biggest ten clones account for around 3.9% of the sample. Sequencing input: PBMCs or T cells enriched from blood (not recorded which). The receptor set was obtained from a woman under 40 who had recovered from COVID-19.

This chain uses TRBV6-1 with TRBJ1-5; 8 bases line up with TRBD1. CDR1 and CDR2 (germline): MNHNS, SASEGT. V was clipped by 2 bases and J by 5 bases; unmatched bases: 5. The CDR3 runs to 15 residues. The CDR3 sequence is CASSEIYRGDQPQHF. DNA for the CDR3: TGTGCCAGCAGTGAAATTTACAGGGGGGATCAGCCCCAGCATTTT.

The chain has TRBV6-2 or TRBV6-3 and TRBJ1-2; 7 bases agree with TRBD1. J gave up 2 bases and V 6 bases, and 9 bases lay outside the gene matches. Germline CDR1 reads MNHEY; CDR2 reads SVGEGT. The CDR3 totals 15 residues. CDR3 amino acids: CASSTEGTANYGYTF. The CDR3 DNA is TGTGCCAGCAGCACCGAAGGGACAGCAAACTATGGCTACACCTTC.

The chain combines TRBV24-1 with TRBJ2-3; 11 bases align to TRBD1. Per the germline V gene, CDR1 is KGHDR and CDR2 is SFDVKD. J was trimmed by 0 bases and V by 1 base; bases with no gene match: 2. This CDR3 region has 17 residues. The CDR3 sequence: CATSDFGTGGSTDTQYF. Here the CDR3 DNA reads TGTGCCACCAGTGATTTCGGGACAGGGGGGAGCACAGATACGCAGTATTTT.

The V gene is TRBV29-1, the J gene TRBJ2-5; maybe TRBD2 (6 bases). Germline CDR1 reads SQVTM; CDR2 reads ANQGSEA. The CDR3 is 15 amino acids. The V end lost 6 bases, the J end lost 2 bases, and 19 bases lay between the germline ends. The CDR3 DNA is TGCAGCGTCACTAGCATCCCCCAAGGGCAAGAGACCCAGTACTTC. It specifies CSVTSIPQGQETQYF.

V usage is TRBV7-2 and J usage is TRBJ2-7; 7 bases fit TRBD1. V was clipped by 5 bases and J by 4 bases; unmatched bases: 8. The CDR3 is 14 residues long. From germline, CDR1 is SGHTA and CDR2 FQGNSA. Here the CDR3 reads CASSTRTGRYEQYF. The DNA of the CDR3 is TGTGCCAGCAGCACACGGACAGGTCGATACGAGCAGTACTTC.

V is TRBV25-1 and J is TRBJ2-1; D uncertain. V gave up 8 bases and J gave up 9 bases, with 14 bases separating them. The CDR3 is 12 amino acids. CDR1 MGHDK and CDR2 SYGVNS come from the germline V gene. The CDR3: CASCSTIGEQFF. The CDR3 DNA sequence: TGTGCCAGCTGTTCGACAATTGGTGAGCAGTTCTTC.

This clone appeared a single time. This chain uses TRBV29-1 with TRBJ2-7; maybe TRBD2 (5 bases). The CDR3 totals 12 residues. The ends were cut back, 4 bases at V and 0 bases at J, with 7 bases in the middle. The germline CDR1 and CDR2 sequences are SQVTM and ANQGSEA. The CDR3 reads CSVVRDSYEQYF. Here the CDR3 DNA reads TGCAGCGTTGTTCGGGACTCCTACGAGCAGTACTTC.

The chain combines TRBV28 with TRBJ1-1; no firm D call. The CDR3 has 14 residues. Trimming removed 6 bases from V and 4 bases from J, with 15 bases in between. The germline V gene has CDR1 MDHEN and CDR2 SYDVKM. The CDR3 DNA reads TGTGCCAGCAGGGTTTGGCGGAAGGTCACTGAAGCTTTCTTT. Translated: CASRVWRKVTEAFF. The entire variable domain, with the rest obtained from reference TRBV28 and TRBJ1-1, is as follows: DVKVTQSSRYLVKRTGEKVFLECVQDMDHENMFWYRQDPGLGLRLIYFSYDVKMKEKGDIPEGYSVSREKKERFSLILESASTNQTSMYLCASRVWRKVTEAFFGQGTRLTVV.

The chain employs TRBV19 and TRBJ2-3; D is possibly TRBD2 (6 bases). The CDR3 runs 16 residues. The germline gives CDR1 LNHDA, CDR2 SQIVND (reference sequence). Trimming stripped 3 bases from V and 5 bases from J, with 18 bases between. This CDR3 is CASSIGVGGQGDTQYF. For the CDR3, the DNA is TGTGCCAGTAGTATTGGAGTGGGAGGCCAGGGAGATACGCAGTATTTT.

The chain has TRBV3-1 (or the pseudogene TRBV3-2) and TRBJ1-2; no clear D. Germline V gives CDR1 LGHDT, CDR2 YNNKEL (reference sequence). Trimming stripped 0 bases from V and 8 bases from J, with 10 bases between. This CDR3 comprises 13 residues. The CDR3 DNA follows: TGTGCCAGCAGCCAAGAACGTCAGTGGGGCTACACCTTC. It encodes CASSQERQWGYTF.

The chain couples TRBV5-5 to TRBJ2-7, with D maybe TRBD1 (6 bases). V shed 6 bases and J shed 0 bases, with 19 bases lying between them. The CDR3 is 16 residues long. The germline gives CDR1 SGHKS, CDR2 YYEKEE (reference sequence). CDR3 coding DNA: TGTGCCAGCACCGTCGGTCGGGGACACCCCTCCTACGAGCAGTACTTC. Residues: CASTVGRGHPSYEQYF.

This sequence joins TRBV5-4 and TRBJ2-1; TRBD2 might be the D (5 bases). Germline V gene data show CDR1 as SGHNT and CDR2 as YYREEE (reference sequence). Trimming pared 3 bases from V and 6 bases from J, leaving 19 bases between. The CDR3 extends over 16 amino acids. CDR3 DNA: TGTGCCAGCAGCTCTGGCGCCGCGGAGGTTCTCAATGAGCAGTTCTTC. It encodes CASSSGAAEVLNEQFF.

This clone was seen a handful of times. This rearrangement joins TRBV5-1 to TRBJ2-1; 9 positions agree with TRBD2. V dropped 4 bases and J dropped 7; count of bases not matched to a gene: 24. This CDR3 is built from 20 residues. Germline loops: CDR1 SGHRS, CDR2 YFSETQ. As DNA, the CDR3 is TGCGCCAGCAGCCTCGACCCCCGAAATAGCGGGAGTAGAAGAAAAAATGAGCAGTTCTTC. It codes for CASSLDPRNSGSRRKNEQFF.

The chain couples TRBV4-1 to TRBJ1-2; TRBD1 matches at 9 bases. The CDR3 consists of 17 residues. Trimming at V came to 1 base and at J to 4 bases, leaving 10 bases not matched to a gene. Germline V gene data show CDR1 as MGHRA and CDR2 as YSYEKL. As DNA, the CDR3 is TGCGCCAGCAGCCAAGGACGGGACAGGGCTTTGGGCTATGGCTACACCTTC. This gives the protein CASSQGRDRALGYGYTF.

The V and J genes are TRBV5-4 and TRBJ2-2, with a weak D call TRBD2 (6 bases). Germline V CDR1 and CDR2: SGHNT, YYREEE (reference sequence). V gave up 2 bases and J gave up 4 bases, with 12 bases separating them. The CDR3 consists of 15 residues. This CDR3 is CASSLPGRSTGELFF. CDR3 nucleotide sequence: TGTGCCAGCAGCTTACCCGGGAGAAGCACCGGGGAGCTGTTTTTT.

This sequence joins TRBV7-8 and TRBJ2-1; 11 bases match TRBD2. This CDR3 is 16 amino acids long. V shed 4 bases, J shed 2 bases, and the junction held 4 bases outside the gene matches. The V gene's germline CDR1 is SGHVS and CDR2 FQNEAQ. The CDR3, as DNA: TGTGCCAGCAGCTCCCTAGCGGGAGGTCCCTACAATGAGCAGTTCTTC. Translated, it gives CASSSLAGGPYNEQFF.

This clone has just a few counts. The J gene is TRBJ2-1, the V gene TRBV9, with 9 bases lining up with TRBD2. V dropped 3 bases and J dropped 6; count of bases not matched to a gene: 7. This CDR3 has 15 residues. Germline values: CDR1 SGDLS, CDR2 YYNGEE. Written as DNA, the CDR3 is TGTGCCAGCAGCGCTGAGACTAGCGGACTCAATGAGCAGTTCTTC. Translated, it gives CASSAETSGLNEQFF. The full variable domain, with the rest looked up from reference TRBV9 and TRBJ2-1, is DSGVTQTPKHLITATGQRVTLRCSPRSGDLSVYWYQQSLDQGLQFLIQYYNGEERAKGNILERFSAQQFPDLHSELNLSSLELGDSALYFCASSAETSGLNEQFFGPGTRLTVL.